This T cell receptor beta chain was sequenced for a study of identical twins. This clonotype has only a few counts. MiXCR, run by TCRdb on the 5' RACE reads, gives a single entry per CDR3 protein. The repertoire holds hundreds of thousands of distinct CDR3 sequences, with roughly 6.6% as singletons. The V gene end was trimmed by 6 bases and the J gene end by 9 bases; junction bases not matched to a gene: 13. This CDR3 has 14 amino acids. The germline CDR1 and CDR2 sequences are DFQATT and SNEGSKA (reference sequence). The same specimen was also included in a second study, on yellow fever vaccine responses in identical twins.

This clonotype was sampled from a woman younger than 30 in good health. Sequencing used PBMCs. The chain is built from TRBV20-1 and TRBJ2-1, with 8 bases matching TRBD2. The CDR3 region is CSAPPGGRKAEQFF. The CDR3, as DNA: TGCAGTGCCCCGCCGGGGGGGCGGAAGGCTGAGCAGTTCTTC.